The entry that follows covers one T cell receptor (beta chain) sequence. As yet, its antigen is unknown. This entry is derived from a study of cytomegalovirus exposure and HLA in healthy donors. General study points: Most TCR sequences proved rare, with some public TCRs found in many donors.

A multiplex PCR was run with 60 Vbeta primers and 13 Jbeta primers. Method: immunoSEQ multiplex PCR; TCRdb's copy keeps in-frame clones and lacks some. This sample has around 65,000 clones, with about 72% found just once. J lost 7 bases, V lost 6 bases, and 8 bases had no gene match. This CDR3 comprises 14 residues. Germline V lookup: CDR1 SGHTA, CDR2 FQGNSA. The chain combines TRBV7-2 with TRBJ2-1; 8 positions agree with TRBD2. This TCR was recovered from a girl between 10 and 17 years old in good health and CMV-seropositive. Sequencing was done on a sample of PBMCs. CDR3 nucleotide sequence: TGTGCCAGCAGAGTCCCGGGACTAGGTAATGAGCAGTTCTTC. Amino acid sequence: CASRVPGLGNEQFF.